This T cell receptor (beta chain) was identified in a study of cytomegalovirus exposure and HLA in healthy donors. Whole-study findings and limits: Most TCR beta V segments were productive about 90% or about 30% of the time in an earlier analysis. Sequences of the TCR beta chain were said to predict the HLA-A and HLA-B alleles of most subjects accurately. Later on, an analysis showed TCR association rates differing by HLA locus, with DRB1 the most and HLA-C the fewest.

Primers included in the PCR were 60 Vbeta and 13 Jbeta primers. Here immunoSEQ multiplex PCR was the method, and the copy in TCRdb shows in-frame clones only, minus some. The table lists about 65,000 clones, with less than 20% in the top ten. The CDR3 has 15 amino acids. CDR1 and CDR2 from the germline V gene are SGHTA and FQGTGA. The V end was cut by 5 bases, the J end by 3 bases, with 16 bases between. A remark on this clone: Antigen unknown.

The origin of this receptor is a boy between 10 and 17 years old in good health and CMV-seronegative. This chain links TRBV7-3 with TRBJ2-5; D is perhaps TRBD2 (6 bases). The sample taken for sequencing was PBMCs. The CDR3, as DNA: TGTGCCAGCAGCCCCGGCCCGGGAGCGGAAGAGACCCAGTACTTC. It specifies CASSPGPGAEETQYF.